This T cell receptor (beta chain) was documented in a study of shared clonotypes between healthy human individuals. On the study more broadly: Each donor contributed plates that comprised three CD4 naive, three CD4 memory, two CD8 naive and one CD8 memory.

Deep-level settings were used for running the assay. Generated by immunoSEQ multiplex PCR, the TCRdb table keeps only in-frame clones and is missing some. This sample yields roughly 400,000 clones, of which 90% to 97% are seen a single time; around 0.29% belongs to the top ten. General study points: It was anticipated that sequencing depth would influence how many clonotypes donors shared.

A remark on this clone: As yet, its antigen is unknown.

Germline V gives CDR1 SGHNT, CDR2 YYREEE (reference sequence). The CDR3 has 13 amino acids. With V trimmed by 0 bases and J by 4 bases, 0 bases remained unmatched. The sample consisted of memory CD8+ T cells sorted from blood. This sample's subset: CD45RO+ cells pooled with CCR7-negative TemRA cells. The gene calls are TRBV5-4 and TRBJ1-2; TRBD1 matches 7 bases. The clonotype was recovered from a man aged 25-45 years in good health. The chain's CDR3 is CASSLAGGYGYTF. DNA for the CDR3: TGTGCCAGCAGCTTGGCAGGGGGCTATGGCTACACCTTC.